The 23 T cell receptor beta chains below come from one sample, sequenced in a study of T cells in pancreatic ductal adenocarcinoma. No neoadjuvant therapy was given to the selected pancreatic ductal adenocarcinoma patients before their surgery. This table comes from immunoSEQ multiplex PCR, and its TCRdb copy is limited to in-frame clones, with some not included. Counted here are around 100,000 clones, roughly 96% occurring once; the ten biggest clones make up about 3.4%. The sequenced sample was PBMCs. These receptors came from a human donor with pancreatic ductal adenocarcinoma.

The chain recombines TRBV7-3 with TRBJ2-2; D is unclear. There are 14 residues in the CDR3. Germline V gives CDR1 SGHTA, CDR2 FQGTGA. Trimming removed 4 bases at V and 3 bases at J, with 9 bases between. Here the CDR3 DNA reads TGTGCCAGCAGCTACACCCGGGACACCGGGGAGCTGTTTTTT. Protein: CASSYTRDTGELFF.

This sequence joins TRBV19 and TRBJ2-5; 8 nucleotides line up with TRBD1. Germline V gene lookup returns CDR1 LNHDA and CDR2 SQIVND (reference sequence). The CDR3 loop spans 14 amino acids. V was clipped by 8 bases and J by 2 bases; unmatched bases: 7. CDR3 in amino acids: CASGQGANQETQYF. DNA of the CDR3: TGTGCCAGTGGGCAGGGGGCGAATCAAGAGACCCAGTACTTC.

In DNA form, the CDR3 reads TGTGCCAGTAGTATTAGTGCTGTTAGCAATCAGCCCCAGCATTTT. Protein: CASSISAVSNQPQHF. The V gene is TRBV19, the J gene TRBJ1-5, with D hard to call. Germline CDR1 LNHDA, CDR2 SQIVND (reference sequence). The CDR3 has 15 residues. Trimming shortened V by 3 bases and J by 0 bases, and 9 bases separated the two germline ends. The whole variable domain, remainder taken from reference TRBV19 and TRBJ1-5, is DGGITQSPKYLFRKEGQNVTLSCEQNLNHDAMYWYRQDPGQGLRLIYYSQIVNDFQKGDIAEGYSVSREKKESFPLTVTSAQKNPTAFYLCASSISAVSNQPQHFGDGTRLSIL.

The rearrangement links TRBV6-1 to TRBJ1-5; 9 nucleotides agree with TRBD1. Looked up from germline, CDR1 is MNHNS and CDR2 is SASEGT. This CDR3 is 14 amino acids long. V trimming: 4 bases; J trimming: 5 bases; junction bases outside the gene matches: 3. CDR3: CASSVTGGDQPQHF. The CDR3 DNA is TGTGCCAGCAGTGTGACAGGGGGGGATCAGCCCCAGCATTTT.

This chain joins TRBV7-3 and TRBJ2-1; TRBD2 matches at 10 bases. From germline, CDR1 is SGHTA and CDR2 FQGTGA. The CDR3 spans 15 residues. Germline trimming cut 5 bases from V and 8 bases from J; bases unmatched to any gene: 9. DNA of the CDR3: TGTGCCAGCAGCCAAAGACTAGCGGGCATAGATGAGCAGTTCTTC. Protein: CASSQRLAGIDEQFF.

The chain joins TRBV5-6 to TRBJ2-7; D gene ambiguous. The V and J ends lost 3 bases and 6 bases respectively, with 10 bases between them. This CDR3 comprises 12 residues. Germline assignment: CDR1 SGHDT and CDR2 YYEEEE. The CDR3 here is CASSSPSLEQYF. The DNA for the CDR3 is TGTGCCAGCAGCTCCCCCTCTCTCGAGCAGTACTTC. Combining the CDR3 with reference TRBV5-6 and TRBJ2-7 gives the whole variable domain DAGVTQSPTHLIKTRGQQVTLRCSPKSGHDTVSWYQQALGQGPQFIFQYYEEEERQRGNFPDRFSGHQFPNYSSELNVNALLLGDSALYLCASSSPSLEQYFGPGTRLTVT.

The CDR3 protein is CASSQDRDRILETQYF. In DNA, the CDR3 is TGTGCCAGCAGCCAAGACCGGGACAGAATCCTAGAGACCCAGTACTTC. This chain joins TRBV14 and TRBJ2-5, with 7 bases aligning to TRBD1. The CDR3 is 16 amino acids. CDR1 and CDR2 (germline): SGHDN, FVKESK. J lost 4 bases, V lost 0 bases, and 8 bases had no gene match.

CDR3 region: CASSEYSDEKLFF. CDR3 DNA: TGTGCCAGCAGCGAGTACTCGGATGAAAAACTGTTTTTT. The chain couples TRBV7-2 to TRBJ1-4, with D unresolved. Germline-derived CDR1 and CDR2 are SGHTA and FQGNSA. Between the trimmed V and J ends, which lost 5 bases and 6 bases, there was a span of 10 bases. The CDR3 length is 13 residues.

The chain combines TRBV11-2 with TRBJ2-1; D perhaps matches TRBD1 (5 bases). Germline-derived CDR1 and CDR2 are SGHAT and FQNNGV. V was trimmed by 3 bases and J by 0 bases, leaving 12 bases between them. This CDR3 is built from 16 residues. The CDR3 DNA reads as TGTGCCAGCAGCTTTAGGGGAAAAAGCTCCTACAATGAGCAGTTCTTC. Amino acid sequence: CASSFRGKSSYNEQFF.

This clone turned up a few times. The chain's CDR3 is CASTNYNEQFF. The DNA of the CDR3 is TGTGCCAGCACAAACTACAATGAGCAGTTCTTC. The genes are TRBV2 and TRBJ2-1; no definite D call. The V gene lost 7 bases and the J gene lost 3 bases, with 4 bases spanning the gap. Germline CDR1 SNHLY, CDR2 FYNNEI. The CDR3 sequence is 11 residues long. Filled out from reference TRBV2 and TRBJ2-1, the complete variable domain reads EPEVTQTPSHQVTQMGQEVILRCVPISNHLYFYWYRQILGQKVEFLVSFYNNEISEKSEIFDDQFSVERPDGSNFTLKIRSTKLEDSAMYFCASTNYNEQFFGPGTRLTVL.

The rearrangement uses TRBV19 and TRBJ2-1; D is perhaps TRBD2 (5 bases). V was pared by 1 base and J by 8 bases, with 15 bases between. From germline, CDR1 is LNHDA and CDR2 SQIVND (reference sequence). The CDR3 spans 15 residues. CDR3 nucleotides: TGTGCCAGTAGTATAGGCCAACTAGACCGCGATGAGCAGTTCTTC. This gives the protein CASSIGQLDRDEQFF.

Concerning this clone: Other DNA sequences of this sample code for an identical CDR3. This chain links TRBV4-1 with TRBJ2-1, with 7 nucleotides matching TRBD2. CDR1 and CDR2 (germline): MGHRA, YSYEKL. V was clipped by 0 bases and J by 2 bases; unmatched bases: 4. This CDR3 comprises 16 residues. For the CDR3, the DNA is TGCGCCAGCAGCCAAGACCCTAGCGGACCCTACAATGAGCAGTTCTTC. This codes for CASSQDPSGPYNEQFF.

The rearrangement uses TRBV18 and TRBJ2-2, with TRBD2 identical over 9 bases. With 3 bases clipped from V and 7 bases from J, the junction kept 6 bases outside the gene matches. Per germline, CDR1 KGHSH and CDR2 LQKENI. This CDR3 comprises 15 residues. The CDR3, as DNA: TGTGCCAGCTCACCTAGTAGCGGGAGAGGCGGGGAGCTGTTTTTT. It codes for CASSPSSGRGGELFF.

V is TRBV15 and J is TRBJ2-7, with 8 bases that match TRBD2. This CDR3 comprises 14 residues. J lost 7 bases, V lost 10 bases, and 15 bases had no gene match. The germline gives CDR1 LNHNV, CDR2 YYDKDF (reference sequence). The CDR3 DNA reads TGTGCCATCTCTAGAACGGGAGGGCCAGGGGAGCAGTACTTC. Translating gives CAISRTGGPGEQYF.

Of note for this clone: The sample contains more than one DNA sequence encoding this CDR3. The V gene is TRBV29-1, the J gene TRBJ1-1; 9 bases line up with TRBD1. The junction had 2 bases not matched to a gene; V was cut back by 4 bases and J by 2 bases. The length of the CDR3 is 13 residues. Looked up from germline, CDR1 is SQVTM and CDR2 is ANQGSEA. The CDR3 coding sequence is TGCAGCGTTGGGGGACAGGGAAACACTGAAGCTTTCTTT. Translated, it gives CSVGGQGNTEAFF.

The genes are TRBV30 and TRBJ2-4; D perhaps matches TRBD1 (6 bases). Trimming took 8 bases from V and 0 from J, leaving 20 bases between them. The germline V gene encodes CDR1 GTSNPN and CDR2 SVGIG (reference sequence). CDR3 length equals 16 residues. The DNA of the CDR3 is TGTGCCGGAATTTCCCCCCCGGACAGAGCCAAAAACATTCAGTACTTC. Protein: CAGISPPDRAKNIQYF.

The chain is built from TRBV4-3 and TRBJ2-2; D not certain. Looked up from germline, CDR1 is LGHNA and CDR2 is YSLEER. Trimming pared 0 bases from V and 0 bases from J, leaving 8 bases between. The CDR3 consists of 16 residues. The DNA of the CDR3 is TGCGCCAGCAGCCAAGATACGGGTTCGAACACCGGGGAGCTGTTTTTT. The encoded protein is CASSQDTGSNTGELFF.

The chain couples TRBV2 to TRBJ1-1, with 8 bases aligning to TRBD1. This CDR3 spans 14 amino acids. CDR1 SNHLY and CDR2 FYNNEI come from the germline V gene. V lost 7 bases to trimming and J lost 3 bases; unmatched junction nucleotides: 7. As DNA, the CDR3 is TGTGCCAGCAACACCAGGGGGCTTTACACTGAAGCTTTCTTT. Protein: CASNTRGLYTEAFF.

The CDR3: CAWEAGGLTGELFF. The CDR3 region has the DNA TGTGCCTGGGAGGCGGGAGGGTTGACCGGGGAGCTGTTTTTT. The chain combines TRBV30 with TRBJ2-2; TRBD2 matches at 9 bases. V gave up 5 bases and J gave up 5 bases; unmatched junction bases: 6. The CDR3 totals 14 residues. CDR1 is GTSNPN and CDR2 is SVGIG in the germline V gene (reference sequence).

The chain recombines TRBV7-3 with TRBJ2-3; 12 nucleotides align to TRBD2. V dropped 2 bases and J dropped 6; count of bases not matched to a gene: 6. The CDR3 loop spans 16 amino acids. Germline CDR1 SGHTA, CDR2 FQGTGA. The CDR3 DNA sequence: TGTGCCAGCAGCTTACGACTAGCGGGAGTCGTTGATACGCAGTATTTT. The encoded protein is CASSLRLAGVVDTQYF.

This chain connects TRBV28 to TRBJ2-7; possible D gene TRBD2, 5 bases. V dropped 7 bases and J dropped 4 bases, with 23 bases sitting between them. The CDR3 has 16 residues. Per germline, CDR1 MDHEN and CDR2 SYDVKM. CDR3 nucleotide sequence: TGTGCCAGCACCTCTTTAGCGCTTGCCGTTTCTTACGAGCAGTACTTC. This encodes CASTSLALAVSYEQYF.

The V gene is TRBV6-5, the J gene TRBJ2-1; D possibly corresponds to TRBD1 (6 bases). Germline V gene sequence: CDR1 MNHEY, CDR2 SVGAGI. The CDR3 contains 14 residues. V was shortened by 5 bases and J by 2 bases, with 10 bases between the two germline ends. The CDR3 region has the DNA TGTGCCAGCAGTAAACAGGGAGCCTACAATGAGCAGTTCTTC. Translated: CASSKQGAYNEQFF.

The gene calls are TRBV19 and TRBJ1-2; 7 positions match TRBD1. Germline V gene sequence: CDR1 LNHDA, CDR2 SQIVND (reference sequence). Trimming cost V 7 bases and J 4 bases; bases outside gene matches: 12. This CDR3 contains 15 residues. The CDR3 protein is CASTRTGDTFYGYTF. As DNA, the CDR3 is TGTGCCAGTACAAGGACAGGCGATACTTTCTATGGCTACACCTTC.